This is a list of T cell receptor beta chains from one sample in a study of T-cell reconstitution after alpha-beta-depleted transplantation in children. Using its own MiXCR run on the PCR reads, TCRdb lists one record per CDR3 protein. The table shows a few hundred thousand distinct CDR3 sequences, with around 13% occurring only once. Sample: PBMCs from the stem cell graft donor, taken from the stem cell graft. These receptors came from a human donor who donated a stem cell graft to a child with combined immunodeficiency. Each CDR3 is given with its conserved first and last residue. Fields, in order: CDR3 protein, CDR3 DNA, V gene, D gene, J gene, clone size. D genes are given only for firm matches. Where a row states a size, it is once, few, many or the class of an expanded clone; other rows omit it.

CDR3 protein: CASSRGQPNTEAFF
CDR3 DNA: TGTGCCAGCAGTCGGGGACAACCGAACACTGAAGCTTTCTTT
V gene: TRBV6-2/TRBV6-3
D gene: .
J gene: TRBJ1-1
clone size: few

CDR3 protein: CASSREGLLLYEQYF
CDR3 DNA: TGTGCCAGCAGTCGGGAGGGACTTTTACTCTACGAGCAGTACTTC
V gene: TRBV12-3/TRBV12-4
D gene: TRBD2
J gene: TRBJ2-7
clone size: few

CDR3 protein: CASSLGAQTSGNTIYF
CDR3 DNA: TGTGCCAGCAGCTTAGGGGCGCAAACCTCTGGAAACACCATATATTTT
V gene: TRBV7-6
D gene: .
J gene: TRBJ1-3
clone size: .

CDR3 protein: CASRASLLHSSPLHF
CDR3 DNA: TGTGCCAGCAGAGCGTCCCTCTTGCATAGTTCACCCCTCCACTTT
V gene: TRBV9
D gene: .
J gene: TRBJ1-6
clone size: .

CDR3 protein: CASTSEPGYETQYF
CDR3 DNA: TGTGCCAGCACCTCAGAGCCAGGGTACGAGACCCAGTACTTC
V gene: TRBV2
D gene: .
J gene: TRBJ2-5
clone size: .

CDR3 protein: CASSLGGWSQPQHF
CDR3 DNA: TGTGCCAGCAGCTTAGGGGGGTGGAGTCAGCCCCAGCATTTT
V gene: TRBV11-2
D gene: .
J gene: TRBJ1-5
clone size: few

CDR3 protein: CLRVRGNTIYF
CDR3 DNA: TGTTTAAGGGTTAGAGGAAACACCATATATTTT
V gene: TRBV12-3/TRBV12-4
D gene: .
J gene: TRBJ1-3
clone size: .

CDR3 protein: CASRTGLAGGGNEQFF
CDR3 DNA: TGTGCCAGCAGGACGGGACTAGCGGGAGGAGGCAATGAGCAGTTCTTC
V gene: TRBV9
D gene: TRBD2
J gene: TRBJ2-1
clone size: .

CDR3 protein: CSARWRAEHEQYF
CDR3 DNA: TGCAGTGCTAGATGGAGGGCTGAGCACGAGCAGTACTTC
V gene: TRBV20-1
D gene: .
J gene: TRBJ2-7
clone size: many

CDR3 protein: CATSPGLRSTDTQYF
CDR3 DNA: TGTGCCACCAGCCCAGGACTTCGGAGCACAGATACGCAGTATTTT
V gene: TRBV15
D gene: .
J gene: TRBJ2-3
clone size: many

CDR3 protein: CASQFWASSYNEQFF
CDR3 DNA: TGTGCCAGCCAATTCTGGGCGAGCTCCTACAATGAGCAGTTCTTC
V gene: TRBV6-5
D gene: .
J gene: TRBJ2-1
clone size: few

CDR3 protein: CASSLAFPNTDTQYF
CDR3 DNA: TGCGCCAGCAGCTTGGCCTTCCCTAACACAGATACGCAGTATTTT
V gene: TRBV5-1
D gene: .
J gene: TRBJ2-3
clone size: .

CDR3 protein: CATSEAGGGYTGELFF
CDR3 DNA: TGTGCCACCAGTGAGGCAGGGGGCGGATACACCGGGGAGCTGTTTTTT
V gene: TRBV24-1
D gene: TRBD1
J gene: TRBJ2-2
clone size: few

CDR3 protein: CASSTYRGRNPGELFF
CDR3 DNA: TGTGCCAGCAGTACCTACAGGGGGCGCAACCCCGGGGAGCTGTTTTTT
V gene: TRBV6-2/TRBV6-3
D gene: TRBD1
J gene: TRBJ2-2
clone size: few

CDR3 protein: CASSLEQGLNSPLHF
CDR3 DNA: TGCGCCAGCAGCTTGGAACAGGGATTAAATTCACCCCTCCACTTT
V gene: TRBV5-1
D gene: .
J gene: TRBJ1-6
clone size: .

CDR3 protein: CASSSLAGGPTKNIQYF
CDR3 DNA: TGTGCCAGCAGCTCCCTAGCGGGAGGGCCTACCAAAAACATTCAGTACTTC
V gene: TRBV7-6
D gene: TRBD2
J gene: TRBJ2-4
clone size: few

CDR3 protein: CSASRVGGQEADTQYF
CDR3 DNA: TGCAGTGCTAGCCGGGTGGGGGGGCAAGAGGCAGATACGCAGTATTTT
V gene: TRBV20-1
D gene: .
J gene: TRBJ2-3
clone size: .

CDR3 protein: CASSLEGRGFGTQYF
CDR3 DNA: TGTGCCAGCAGCTTGGAGGGCCGTGGATTCGGTACGCAGTATTTT
V gene: TRBV5-5
D gene: .
J gene: TRBJ2-3
clone size: few

CDR3 protein: CASSQSASGRHYEQYF
CDR3 DNA: TGTGCCAGCAGCCAGTCGGCTAGCGGGAGGCACTACGAGCAGTACTTC
V gene: TRBV3-1
D gene: TRBD2
J gene: TRBJ2-7
clone size: .

CDR3 protein: CASSYFSEDTQYF
CDR3 DNA: TGTGCCAGCAGTTATTTTAGCGAAGATACGCAGTATTTT
V gene: TRBV6-2/TRBV6-3
D gene: .
J gene: TRBJ2-3
clone size: .

CDR3 protein: CSASSTAGAKQFF
CDR3 DNA: TGCAGTGCTAGTTCGACTGCCGGGGCAAAGCAGTTCTTC
V gene: TRBV20-1
D gene: .
J gene: TRBJ2-1
clone size: few

CDR3 protein: CASSSYRDRGLNEQFF
CDR3 DNA: TGCGCCAGCAGCTCATACCGGGACAGGGGTTTGAATGAGCAGTTCTTC
V gene: TRBV5-1
D gene: TRBD1
J gene: TRBJ2-1
clone size: many

CDR3 protein: CATSRENEGQEIYEQYF
CDR3 DNA: TGTGCCACCAGCAGAGAAAACGAAGGACAGGAAATCTACGAGCAGTACTTC
V gene: TRBV15
D gene: TRBD1
J gene: TRBJ2-7
clone size: .

CDR3 protein: CASSQAGTRGTQYF
CDR3 DNA: TGTGCCAGCAGCCAAGCCGGGACTAGGGGGACCCAGTACTTC
V gene: TRBV14
D gene: TRBD2
J gene: TRBJ2-5
clone size: few